This TCR beta chain derives from a study of T cells expressing NK-cell markers. Whole-study context: Sequenced donors, eight in total, included seven who were HCMV-seropositive and one who was seronegative.

CDR3 size: 15 residues. For this clonotype: As yet, its antigen is unknown.

TCRdb re-called the 5' RACE reads and shows each CDR3 protein once, DNA omitted. Recorded here are about 380,000 distinct CDR3 sequences; the top ten clones represent roughly 5.2%. Study conclusions and caveats: The CD3+CD56-NKG2C+ fraction of a handful of donors was likewise dominated by these clonotypes.

The rearrangement links TRBV21-1 to TRBJ2-1; the D call of TRBD2 rests on TCRdb alone, since no DNA is present to check it. TRBV21-1 is listed as a pseudogene. Specimen: blood T cells: a sorted CD56 or NKG2C T cell subset, CD4+ or CD8+ T cells, or bulk PBMC T cells (not recorded which). The source is a man aged 18 to 69 in good health. CDR3 protein: CASSWGLTSYNEQFF.